This passage covers 25 T cell receptor beta chains from one sample sequenced in a study of blood T cell repertoires in COVID-19. The data were produced by immunoSEQ multiplex PCR, yet TCRdb's version contains in-frame clones alone and is incomplete. The sample gives under 70,000 clones, about nine tenths of which show up once; approximately 10% is in the top ten. The sequenced sample was peripheral blood. All receptors derive from a woman aged 18-29 years with acute or convalescent COVID-19.

This rearrangement joins TRBV28 to TRBJ2-5, with a tentative D call TRBD2 (5 bases). The CDR3 runs to 13 residues. The germline V and J ends were trimmed by 2 bases and 5 bases, with 9 bases remaining between them. Per germline, CDR1 MDHEN and CDR2 SYDVKM. CDR3 loop: CASSLRDWETQYF. The DNA of the CDR3 is TGTGCCAGCAGTTTACGGGATTGGGAGACCCAGTACTTC.

The chain links TRBV5-1 to TRBJ2-5, with D possibly being TRBD2 (5 bases). The CDR3 is made up of 15 amino acids. The ends were cut back, 1 base at V and 4 bases at J, with 14 bases in the middle. Germline V gene sequence: CDR1 SGHRS, CDR2 YFSETQ. Written as DNA, the CDR3 is TGCGCCAGCAGCTTGTTTAGCCCCGAGGGAGAGACCCAGTACTTC. Translating it yields CASSLFSPEGETQYF.

The rearrangement joins TRBV7-9 to TRBJ1-4; 7 bases map to TRBD1. Germline trimming cut 2 bases from V and 4 bases from J; bases unmatched to any gene: 4. The CDR3 spans 15 residues. The germline gives CDR1 SEHNR, CDR2 FQNEAQ (reference sequence). CDR3 amino acids: CASSLRDRDNEKLFF. CDR3 bases: TGTGCCAGCAGCTTACGCGACAGGGATAATGAAAAACTGTTTTTT. The whole variable domain, remainder taken from reference TRBV7-9 and TRBJ1-4, is DTGVSQNPRHKITKRGQNVTFRCDPISEHNRLYWYRQTLGQGPEFLTYFQNEAQLEKSRLLSDRFSAERPKGSFSTLEIQRTEQGDSAMYLCASSLRDRDNEKLFFGSGTQLSVL.

The rearrangement joins TRBV30 to TRBJ1-6, with D hard to call. The CDR3 is 17 residues long. Germline V CDR1 and CDR2: GTSNPN, SVGIG (reference sequence). Trimming left V 3 bases short and J 0 bases short, with 15 bases between. The chain's CDR3 is CAWRQQLGRSYNSPLHF. The CDR3 nucleotides are TGTGCCTGGAGGCAACAACTAGGTCGCTCCTATAATTCACCCCTCCACTTT. Full variable domain (outside the CDR3, taken from reference TRBV30 and TRBJ1-6): SQTIHQWPATLVQPVGSPLSLECTVEGTSNPNLYWYRQAAGRGLQLLFYSVGIGQISSEVPQNLSASRPQDRQFILSSKKLLLSDSGFYLCAWRQQLGRSYNSPLHFGNGTRLTVT.

The V call is TRBV6-1, the J call TRBJ2-3; 12 nucleotides agree with TRBD2. V was clipped by 4 bases and J by 4 bases; unmatched bases: 6. CDR1 MNHNS and CDR2 SASEGT come from the germline V gene. This CDR3 is built from 16 residues. This CDR3 reads CASSVELAGGADTQYF. As DNA, the CDR3 is TGTGCCAGCAGTGTGGAACTAGCGGGAGGTGCAGATACGCAGTATTTT.

The V and J genes are TRBV4-1 and TRBJ2-3; 8 bases match TRBD1. Germline CDR1 MGHRA, CDR2 YSYEKL. The CDR3 is made up of 14 amino acids. With V trimmed by 6 bases and J by 0 bases, 2 bases remained unmatched. The CDR3 nucleotides read TGCGCCAGCAGTCAGGGGGCCAGCACAGATACGCAGTATTTT. This translates into CASSQGASTDTQYF.

The J gene is TRBJ2-3, the V gene TRBV5-4; no clear D gene. The V gene's germline CDR1 is SGHNT and CDR2 YYREEE (reference sequence). V lost 0 bases, J lost 7 bases, and 6 bases lay in between. This CDR3 has 12 amino acids. The CDR3, as DNA: TGTGCCAGCAGCTTGGACTCCCATACGCAGTATTTT. It yields the protein CASSLDSHTQYF.

The V gene is TRBV5-5, the J gene TRBJ2-1, with 10 nucleotides matching TRBD2. V shed 1 base, J shed 4 bases, and the junction held 8 bases outside the gene matches. In germline, CDR1 is SGHKS, CDR2 YYEKEE (reference sequence). CDR3 length: 17 amino acids. The CDR3 loop reads CASSLLYATSGYNEQFF. The CDR3 DNA is TGTGCCAGCAGCTTGTTATATGCGACTAGCGGGTACAATGAGCAGTTCTTC. Using reference TRBV5-5 and TRBJ2-1 for the parts outside the CDR3, the full variable domain is DAGVTQSPTHLIKTRGQQVTLRCSPISGHKSVSWYQQVLGQGPQFIFQYYEKEERGRGNFPDRFSARQFPNYSSELNVNALLLGDSALYLCASSLLYATSGYNEQFFGPGTRLTVL.

The V call is TRBV19, the J call TRBJ2-3; 11 bases match TRBD2. Looked up from germline, CDR1 is LNHDA and CDR2 is SQIVND (reference sequence). The CDR3 totals 16 residues. The J segment lost 8 bases and the V segment lost 6 bases, leaving 13 bases of the junction unmatched. The CDR3 loop reads CASSQSVGTSGPTQYF. In DNA, the CDR3 is TGTGCCAGTAGCCAATCCGTTGGGACTAGCGGACCTACGCAGTATTTT. The full variable domain, with the rest looked up from reference TRBV19 and TRBJ2-3, is DGGITQSPKYLFRKEGQNVTLSCEQNLNHDAMYWYRQDPGQGLRLIYYSQIVNDFQKGDIAEGYSVSREKKESFPLTVTSAQKNPTAFYLCASSQSVGTSGPTQYFGPGTRLTVL.

The genes are TRBV19 and TRBJ1-5; the D is unclear. Trimming left V 2 bases short and J 0 bases short, with 8 bases between. Germline V gene sequence: CDR1 LNHDA, CDR2 SQIVND (reference sequence). The CDR3 has 15 residues. The CDR3: CASSITDYSNQPQHF. DNA for the CDR3: TGTGCCAGTAGTATAACAGACTATAGCAATCAGCCCCAGCATTTT. The full variable domain, with the rest looked up from reference TRBV19 and TRBJ1-5, is DGGITQSPKYLFRKEGQNVTLSCEQNLNHDAMYWYRQDPGQGLRLIYYSQIVNDFQKGDIAEGYSVSREKKESFPLTVTSAQKNPTAFYLCASSITDYSNQPQHFGDGTRLSIL.

This clone occurred once. The rearrangement links TRBV28 to TRBJ2-1, with 15 bases fitting TRBD2. The germline V gene encodes CDR1 MDHEN and CDR2 SYDVKM. CDR3 length equals 18 residues. V lost 4 bases, J lost 7 bases, and 11 bases stayed unmatched. CDR3 sequence reads: CASSWGLAGGRFRNEQFF. The CDR3 DNA follows: TGTGCCAGCAGTTGGGGACTAGCGGGGGGTCGATTCAGGAATGAGCAGTTCTTC.

The rearrangement uses TRBV4-3 and TRBJ2-1; TRBD2 matches at 10 bases. The V gene's germline CDR1 is LGHNA and CDR2 YSLEER. The ends lost 1 base at V and 2 bases at J; junction bases unmatched: 5. The CDR3 totals 17 residues. The CDR3 loop reads CASSQATSGRAYNEQFF. The CDR3 DNA follows: TGCGCCAGCAGCCAAGCAACCAGCGGGAGGGCCTACAATGAGCAGTTCTTC.

This chain links TRBV29-1 with TRBJ2-1; no clear D gene. From germline, CDR1 is SQVTM and CDR2 ANQGSEA. This CDR3 has 11 residues. Trimming took off 4 bases at V and 9 bases at J, with 10 bases between the two ends. Here the CDR3 reads CSVGVLGEQFF. The CDR3, as DNA: TGCAGCGTTGGTGTGCTAGGTGAGCAGTTCTTC.

The DNA for the CDR3 is TGTGCCAGTAGTAGAAACAGGGCGATGAACACTGAAGCTTTCTTT. Translating gives CASSRNRAMNTEAFF. The rearrangement joins TRBV19 to TRBJ1-1, with TRBD1 as a possible D gene (6 bases). Germline V lookup: CDR1 LNHDA, CDR2 SQIVND (reference sequence). This CDR3 has 15 residues. Trimming cost V 4 bases and J 0 bases, with 12 bases left between them.

This chain uses TRBV7-9 with TRBJ1-4; the match to TRBD1 covers 7 bases. Germline CDR1 is SEHNR and CDR2 is FQNEAQ (reference sequence). J lost 10 bases, V lost 5 bases, and 10 bases had no gene match. The CDR3 is 14 residues long. The CDR3 region has the DNA TGTGCCAGCAGCACTGGGACAGATTCTGGAAAACTGTTTTTT. Its protein product is CASSTGTDSGKLFF.

J is TRBJ2-7 and V is TRBV7-8, with D perhaps TRBD1 (5 bases). Per the germline V gene, CDR1 is SGHVS and CDR2 is FQNEAQ. The length of the CDR3 is 13 residues. V shed 5 bases and J shed 3 bases, with 11 bases lying between them. Written as DNA, the CDR3 is TGTGCCAGCAGCCCCGACAGAAACTACGAGCAGTACTTC. Amino acids: CASSPDRNYEQYF.

V and J are TRBV19 and TRBJ2-3; tentatively, D is TRBD2 (5 bases). Germline lookup yields CDR1 LNHDA and CDR2 SQIVND (reference sequence). CDR3 length: 17 residues. The V and J ends lost 1 base and 1 base respectively, with 15 bases between them. Here the CDR3 DNA reads TGTGCCAGTAGTATAGGGGGAACCGCGAGGGGCACAGATACGCAGTATTTT. Protein product: CASSIGGTARGTDTQYF.

This clone was detected once. The CDR3 protein is CASSYQGGPDGYTF. The CDR3 DNA reads TGTGCCAGCAGTTACCAGGGAGGACCGGATGGCTACACCTTC. The chain links TRBV6-5 to TRBJ1-2, with D maybe TRBD1 (5 bases). Trimming removed 2 bases from V and 6 bases from J, with 13 bases in between. CDR1 MNHEY and CDR2 SVGAGI come from the germline V gene. CDR3 length: 14 amino acids.

This chain links TRBV5-1 with TRBJ2-7; tentatively, D is TRBD2 (6 bases). Germline V CDR1 and CDR2: SGHRS, YFSETQ. The CDR3 is 15 residues long. Trimming pared 2 bases from V and 0 bases from J, leaving 12 bases between. In nucleotides, the CDR3 is TGCGCCAGCAGCTTTGGGGGAGGATTCTCCTACGAGCAGTACTTC. Translation: CASSFGGGFSYEQYF. Together with reference TRBV5-1 and TRBJ2-7, the CDR3 gives the full variable domain: KAGVTQTPRYLIKTRGQQVTLSCSPISGHRSVSWYQQTPGQGLQFLFEYFSETQRNKGNFPGRFSGRQFSNSRSEMNVSTLELGDSALYLCASSFGGGFSYEQYFGPGTRLTVT.

The chain couples TRBV18 to TRBJ1-4; 7 bases match TRBD1. Per the germline V gene, CDR1 is KGHSH and CDR2 is LQKENI. J gave up 0 bases and V 6 bases, and 7 bases lay outside the gene matches. The CDR3 runs to 16 residues. The CDR3 loop is CASSQTGPATNEKLFF. The CDR3 coding sequence is TGTGCCAGCTCGCAGACAGGGCCTGCAACTAATGAAAAACTGTTTTTT. Full variable domain (outside the CDR3, taken from reference TRBV18 and TRBJ1-4): NAGVMQNPRHLVRRRGQEARLRCSPMKGHSHVYWYRQLPEEGLKFMVYLQKENIIDESGMPKERFSAEFPKEGPSILRIQQVVRGDSAAYFCASSQTGPATNEKLFFGSGTQLSVL.

The chain combines TRBV7-9 with TRBJ1-2, with 7 bases identical to TRBD1. Germline-derived CDR1 and CDR2 are SEHNR and FQNEAQ (reference sequence). This CDR3 comprises 19 residues. J was trimmed by 1 base and V by 7 bases; bases with no gene match: 21. The CDR3: CASNQRDLTKGQLNYGYTF. The CDR3 DNA follows: TGTGCCAGCAACCAACGAGACCTAACCAAGGGACAGCTTAACTATGGCTACACCTTC.

This clone has only one observation. This rearrangement joins TRBV11-2 to TRBJ2-6; D remains ambiguous. Per the germline V gene, CDR1 is SGHAT and CDR2 is FQNNGV. This CDR3 contains 16 residues. Trimming left V 1 base short and J 2 bases short, with 9 bases between. CDR3 residues: CASSLVDPPGANVLTF. Written as DNA, the CDR3 is TGTGCCAGCAGCTTAGTAGATCCCCCTGGGGCCAACGTCCTGACTTTC.

This sequence joins TRBV12-5 and TRBJ2-5, with 7 bases fitting TRBD2. Germline values: CDR1 LGHNT, CDR2 FRNRAP. The CDR3 sequence is 15 residues long. After removal of 2 bases from V and 5 bases from J, the junction contained 8 bases not matched to a gene. Here the CDR3 DNA reads TGTGCTAGTGGTTTGACCCACCGGGGGGACGAGACCCAGTACTTC. It specifies CASGLTHRGDETQYF.

This clone was found once. The CDR3 protein is CASSLGLAGAGTDTQYF. CDR3 bases: TGCGCCAGCAGCTTAGGACTAGCGGGAGCAGGCACAGATACGCAGTATTTT. V usage is TRBV5-1 and J usage is TRBJ2-3; TRBD2 aligns across 13 bases. V lost 2 bases and J lost 1; bases outside the gene matches: 4. Germline CDR1 reads SGHRS; CDR2 reads YFSETQ. This CDR3 comprises 17 residues.

The chain is built from TRBV7-9 and TRBJ2-7; D possibly corresponds to TRBD1 (6 bases). Germline V gene sequence: CDR1 SEHNR, CDR2 FQNEAQ (reference sequence). V was cut by 4 bases and J by 6 bases, with 16 bases left in between. The CDR3 is made up of 14 amino acids. The CDR3 sequence: CASSSPTVGGEQYF. The CDR3 DNA sequence: TGTGCCAGCAGCTCTCCCACCGTAGGGGGCGAGCAGTACTTC.